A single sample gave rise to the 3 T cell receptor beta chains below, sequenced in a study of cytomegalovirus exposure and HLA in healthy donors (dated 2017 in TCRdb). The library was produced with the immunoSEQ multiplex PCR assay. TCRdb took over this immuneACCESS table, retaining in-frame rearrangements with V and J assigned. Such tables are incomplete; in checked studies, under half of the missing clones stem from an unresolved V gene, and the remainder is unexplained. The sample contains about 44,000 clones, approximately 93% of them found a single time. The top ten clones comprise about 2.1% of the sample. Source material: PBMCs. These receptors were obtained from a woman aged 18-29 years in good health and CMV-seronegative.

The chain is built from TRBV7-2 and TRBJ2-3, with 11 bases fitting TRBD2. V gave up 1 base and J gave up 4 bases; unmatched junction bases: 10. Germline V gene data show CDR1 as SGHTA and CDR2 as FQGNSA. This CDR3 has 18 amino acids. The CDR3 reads CASSLVSGLAGGPDTQYF. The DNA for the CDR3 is TGTGCCAGCAGCTTAGTGAGTGGGCTAGCGGGAGGCCCAGATACGCAGTATTTT.

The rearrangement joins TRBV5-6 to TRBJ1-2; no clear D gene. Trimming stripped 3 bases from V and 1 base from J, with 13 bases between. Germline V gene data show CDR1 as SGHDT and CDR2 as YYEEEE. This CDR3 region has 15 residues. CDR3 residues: CASSSPQSLNYGYTF. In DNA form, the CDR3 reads TGTGCCAGCAGCTCCCCACAGTCGCTTAACTATGGCTACACCTTC.

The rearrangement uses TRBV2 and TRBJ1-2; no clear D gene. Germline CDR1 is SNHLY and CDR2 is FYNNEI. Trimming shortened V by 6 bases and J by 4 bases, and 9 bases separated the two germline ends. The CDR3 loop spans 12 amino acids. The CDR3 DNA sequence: TGTGCCAGCAGGGAGCAAACCTATGGCTACACCTTC. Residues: CASREQTYGYTF.